Listed below are T cell receptor beta chains from one sample, sequenced in a study of blood T cell repertoires in COVID-19. Produced via immunoSEQ multiplex PCR; TCRdb's table is partial and in-frame only. Of around 300,000 clones in the sample, 80% to 90% are singletons; the top ten hold over 4.5%. Sequenced: PBMCs or T cells enriched from blood (not recorded which). The receptor set was obtained from a man younger than 40 who had recovered from COVID-19. The CDR3 runs from the conserved cysteine through the conserved F or W. The D gene is left open where the match is weak. Rows give clone size only sometimes, using once, few, many, or a class for an expanded clone.

>TRBV19|-|-|TRBJ2-3
TGTGCCAGTATCGAGGGGGGGCCGACAGATACGCAGTATTTT
CASIEGGPTDTQYF
>TRBV10-3|TRBD1|-|TRBJ1-2
TGTGCCATCAGTGCGGAGGGGGCATATGGCTACACCTTC
CAISAEGAYGYTF
>TRBV7-9|TRBD1|-|TRBJ1-6
TGTGCCAGCAGCTTAGAAGGGACAGGGTCACCCCTCCACTTT
CASSLEGTGSPLHF
>TRBV7-8|TRBD1|-|TRBJ1-1
TGTGCCAGCAGCTCCAGACAGGGGTCCACTGAAGCTTTCTTT
CASSSRQGSTEAFF
>TRBV5-1|TRBD1|-|TRBJ2-7
TGCGCCAGCAGCATACGACAGGGAAGCTCCTACGAGCAGTACTTC
CASSIRQGSSYEQYF
>TRBV7-3|-|-|TRBJ2-6
TGTGCCAGCAGCTTACAATCGGGACTCAACTCTGGGGCCAACGTCCTGACTTTC
CASSLQSGLNSGANVLTF
>TRBV3-1/TRBV3-2|-|-|TRBJ2-2
TGTGCCAGCAGCCAAGATTTAGGCCCCCGGGACACCGGGGAGCTGTTTTTT
CASSQDLGPRDTGELFF
>TRBV7-8|-|-|TRBJ1-4
TGTGCCAGCAGCTTAGTGCGGTACAGGGAAGGGTCGACACCTAATGAAAAACTGTTTTTT
CASSLVRYREGSTPNEKLFF
>TRBV3-1/TRBV3-2|TRBD1|-|TRBJ2-1
TGTGCCAGCAGCCCAGGGACAGGGGGCTACAATGAGCAGTTCTTC
CASSPGTGGYNEQFF
>TRBV3-1/TRBV3-2|TRBD2|-|TRBJ2-5
TGTGCCAGCAGCCAAGTAGGCGGGGGGGAAGAGACCCAGTACTTC
CASSQVGGGEETQYF
>TRBV7-8|-|-|TRBJ2-7
TGTGCCAGCAGCTTTGGGCAGGTCTACGAGCAGTACTTC
CASSFGQVYEQYF
>TRBV5-6|TRBD2|-|TRBJ2-7
TGTGCCAGCAGCTTTATAGCGGGGGGAACCTACGAGCAGTACTTC
CASSFIAGGTYEQYF
>TRBV5-4|-|few|TRBJ1-1
TGTGCCAGCAGCTTGGCTTTTGGCATGGACACTGAAGCTTTCTTT
CASSLAFGMDTEAFF
>TRBV12-5|TRBD1|-|TRBJ1-2
TGTGCTAGTCGACAGGGTGGTGGCTACACCTTC
CASRQGGGYTF
>TRBV14|TRBD1|-|TRBJ2-7
TGTGCCAGCAGCCAAGTGGACAGGGGTCATTACGAGCAGTACTTC
CASSQVDRGHYEQYF
>TRBV7-9|-|once|TRBJ1-2
TGTGCCAGCAGCTTAGCAGGGGCAGATGGCTACACCTTC
CASSLAGADGYTF